This T cell receptor beta chain was identified in a study of blood T cell repertoires in COVID-19. Study overall: Samples representing acute and convalescent COVID-19 were sourced from the United States, Italy and Spain. From T cells, B-cell-depleted T cells, or PBMCs came the material, which was cDNA or gDNA.

About this clone: Mismatch with germline at one junction end may stem from a read error.

Per germline, CDR1 SSHAT and CDR2 FNYEAQ (reference sequence). The CDR3 length is 16 residues. Authors' data handling: Reference gene primer amplification gave estimated nucleated cell counts. Repertoires were generated with immunoSEQ multiplex PCR, while TCRdb's copy carries only in-frame clones and drops some. Clonal size and the V and J genes are those of that table, whereas D and trimming came from the DNA. The table shows just under 50,000 clones, with about 92% occurring only once. Sequencing used peripheral blood. The chain employs TRBV7-7 and TRBJ2-1; D is perhaps TRBD1 (7 bases). The source is a human donor in a cohort sampled during active COVID-19. CDR3 in amino acids: CASSLAEGAVYNEQFF. The CDR3 bases are TGTGCTAGCAGCTTAGCGGAGGGGGCAGTCTACAATGAGCAGTTCTTC.